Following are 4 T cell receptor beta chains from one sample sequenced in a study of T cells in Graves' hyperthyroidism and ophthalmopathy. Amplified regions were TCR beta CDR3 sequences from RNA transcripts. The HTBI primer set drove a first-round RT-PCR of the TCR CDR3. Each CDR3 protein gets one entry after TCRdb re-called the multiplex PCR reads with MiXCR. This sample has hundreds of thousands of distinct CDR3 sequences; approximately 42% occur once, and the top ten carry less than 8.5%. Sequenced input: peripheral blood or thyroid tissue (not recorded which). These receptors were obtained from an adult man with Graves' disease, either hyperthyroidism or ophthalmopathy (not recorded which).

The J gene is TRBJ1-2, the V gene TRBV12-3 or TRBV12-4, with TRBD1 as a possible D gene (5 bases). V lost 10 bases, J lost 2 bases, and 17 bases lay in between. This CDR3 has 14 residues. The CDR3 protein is CATHGGAANYGYTF. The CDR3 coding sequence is TGTGCCACTCACGGCGGGGCCGCCAACTATGGCTACACCTTC.

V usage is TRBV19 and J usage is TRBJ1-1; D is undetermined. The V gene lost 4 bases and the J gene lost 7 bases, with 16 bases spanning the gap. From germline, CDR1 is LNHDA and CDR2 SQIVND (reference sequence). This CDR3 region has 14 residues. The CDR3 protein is CASSTSGLTSEAFF. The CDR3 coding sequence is TGTGCCAGTAGTACCTCGGGTTTAACTAGTGAAGCTTTCTTT. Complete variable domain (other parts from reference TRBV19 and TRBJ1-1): DGGITQSPKYLFRKEGQNVTLSCEQNLNHDAMYWYRQDPGQGLRLIYYSQIVNDFQKGDIAEGYSVSREKKESFPLTVTSAQKNPTAFYLCASSTSGLTSEAFFGQGTRLTVV.

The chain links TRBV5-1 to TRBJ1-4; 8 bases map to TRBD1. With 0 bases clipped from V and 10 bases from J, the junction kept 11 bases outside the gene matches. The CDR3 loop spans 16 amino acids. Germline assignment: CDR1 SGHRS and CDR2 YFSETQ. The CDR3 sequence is CASSLDFRTGSGKLFF. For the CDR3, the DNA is TGCGCCAGCAGCTTGGACTTTCGGACAGGGTCAGGAAAACTGTTTTTT.

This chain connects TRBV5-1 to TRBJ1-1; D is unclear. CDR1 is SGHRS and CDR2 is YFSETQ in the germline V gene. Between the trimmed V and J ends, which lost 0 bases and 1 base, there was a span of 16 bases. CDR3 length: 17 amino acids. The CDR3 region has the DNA TGCGCCAGCAGCTTGGGCCCAACCCCGGAAACGAACACTGAAGCTTTCTTT. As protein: CASSLGPTPETNTEAFF.